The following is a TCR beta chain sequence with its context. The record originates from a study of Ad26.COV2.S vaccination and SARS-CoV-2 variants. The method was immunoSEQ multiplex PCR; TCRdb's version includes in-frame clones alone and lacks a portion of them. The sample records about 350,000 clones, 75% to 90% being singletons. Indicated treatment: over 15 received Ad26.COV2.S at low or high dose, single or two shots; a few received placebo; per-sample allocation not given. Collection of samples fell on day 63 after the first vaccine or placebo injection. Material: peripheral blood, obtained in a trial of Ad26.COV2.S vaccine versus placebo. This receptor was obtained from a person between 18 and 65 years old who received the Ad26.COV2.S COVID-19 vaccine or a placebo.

In DNA, the CDR3 is TGTGCCAGCAAGCAGCGGGAGCCCCCAGATACGCAGTATTTT. Its protein is CASKQREPPDTQYF. The chain links TRBV6-5 to TRBJ2-3; 8 bases are shared with TRBD2. V gave up 7 bases and J gave up 4 bases; unmatched junction bases: 7. The CDR3 is made up of 14 amino acids. CDR1 and CDR2 (germline): MNHEY, SVGAGI.